One sample yielded the 25 T cell receptor beta chains listed below, sequenced in a study of technical replicates of blood from several donors (dated 2017 in TCRdb). The protocol used for the library was the immunoSEQ multiplex PCR assay. TCRdb retrieved this table from immuneACCESS and kept in-frame rearrangements only. Not all clones are present; in checked studies, unresolved V genes account for under half, and no reason is known for the remainder. For this sample there are fewer than 45,000 clones; over 95% appear just once. The leading ten clones occupy roughly 0.39% of the sample. Sequencing was carried out using T cells isolated from PBMCs. The source is a human donor in good health.

This rearrangement joins TRBV19 to TRBJ1-5, with unresolved D. Per the germline V gene, CDR1 is LNHDA and CDR2 is SQIVND (reference sequence). The CDR3 sequence is 13 residues long. V was shortened by 6 bases and J by 7 bases, with 13 bases between the two germline ends. CDR3 amino acids: CASRRTVTQPQHF. The CDR3 region has the DNA TGTGCCAGTAGACGAACAGTCACCCAGCCCCAGCATTTT. Based on the CDR3 plus reference TRBV19 and TRBJ1-5, the full variable domain is DGGITQSPKYLFRKEGQNVTLSCEQNLNHDAMYWYRQDPGQGLRLIYYSQIVNDFQKGDIAEGYSVSREKKESFPLTVTSAQKNPTAFYLCASRRTVTQPQHFGDGTRLSIL.

The gene calls are TRBV7-2 and TRBJ2-7; 7 nucleotides align to TRBD1. The germline V gene encodes CDR1 SGHTA and CDR2 FQGNSA. The CDR3 runs to 15 residues. J lost 0 bases, V lost 1 base, and 3 bases had no gene match. The chain's CDR3 is CASSLGAGGSYEQYF. CDR3 DNA sequence: TGTGCCAGCAGCTTAGGGGCAGGGGGCTCCTACGAGCAGTACTTC.

This sequence joins TRBV5-1 and TRBJ2-7; TRBD1 matches 7 bases. Germline V gene data show CDR1 as SGHRS and CDR2 as YFSETQ. This CDR3 is built from 13 residues. The V gene end was trimmed by 4 bases and the J gene end by 6 bases; junction bases not matched to a gene: 7. The CDR3 loop reads CASSARTGSEQYF. In DNA form, the CDR3 reads TGCGCCAGCAGCGCTAGGACAGGATCCGAGCAGTACTTC.

The chain couples TRBV7-3 to TRBJ2-3; TRBD2 aligns across 14 bases. V trimming: 5 bases; J trimming: 5 bases; junction bases outside the gene matches: 6. The germline V gene has CDR1 SGHTA and CDR2 FQGTGA. CDR3 length: 16 amino acids. CDR3 nucleotides: TGTGCCAGCAGCCGGGGACTAGCGGGAGTGGTAGATACGCAGTATTTT. It is translated as CASSRGLAGVVDTQYF.

The chain employs TRBV29-1 and TRBJ1-2; possibly TRBD1 for D (5 bases). The CDR3 has 11 amino acids. Germline CDR1 and CDR2: SQVTM and ANQGSEA. Trimming took 6 bases from V and 5 from J, leaving 10 bases between them. The CDR3 protein is CSVVQGYGYTF. CDR3 coding DNA: TGCAGCGTCGTTCAGGGATATGGCTACACCTTC.

This clone was seen a single time. V gene TRBV15 combines with J gene TRBJ1-2; D remains ambiguous. The CDR3 is made up of 15 amino acids. V shed 0 bases and J shed 0 bases, with 8 bases lying between them. Germline-derived CDR1 and CDR2 are LNHNV and YYDKDF (reference sequence). The CDR3 DNA reads TGTGCCACCAGCAGAGAACGCAGCGCTAACTATGGCTACACCTTC. This encodes CATSRERSANYGYTF.

The chain carries TRBV14 and TRBJ1-5, with 12 bases fitting TRBD1. Germline CDR1 is SGHDN and CDR2 is FVKESK. V was clipped by 4 bases and J by 6 bases; unmatched bases: 4. The CDR3 covers 15 residues. This chain's CDR3 is CASSLGGQGAQPQHF. CDR3 in DNA: TGTGCCAGCAGCCTAGGGGGACAGGGGGCTCAGCCCCAGCATTTT. Full variable domain (remainder filled in from reference TRBV14 and TRBJ1-5): EAGVTQFPSHSVIEKGQTVTLRCDPISGHDNLYWYRRVMGKEIKFLLHFVKESKQDESGMPNNRFLAERTGGTYSTLKVQPAELEDSGVYFCASSLGGQGAQPQHFGDGTRLSIL.

The V gene is TRBV10-2, the J gene TRBJ2-1; 12 positions agree with TRBD2. CDR1 and CDR2 (germline): WSHSY, SAAADI. The CDR3 has 14 amino acids. The V gene end was trimmed by 10 bases and the J gene end by 3 bases; junction bases not matched to a gene: 4. The DNA of the CDR3 is TGCGCCACCCAGACTAGCGGGAGCTACAATGAGCAGTTCTTC. Its protein product is CATQTSGSYNEQFF.

The chain employs TRBV21-1 and TRBJ2-7; the table gives TRBD2 as D, unverified against the DNA. TRBV21-1 is classified as a pseudogene. The length of the CDR3 is 19 residues. CDR3 nucleotides: TGTGCCAGCAGCAGAATACCGGGACTAGCGGGAGGGGGCACCTACGAGCAGTACTTC. Amino acids: CASSRIPGLAGGGTYEQYF.

The chain employs TRBV2 and TRBJ1-2, with 7 bases matching TRBD1. The V gene end was trimmed by 1 base and the J gene end by 2 bases; junction bases not matched to a gene: 1. The CDR3 extends over 14 amino acids. The V gene's germline CDR1 is SNHLY and CDR2 FYNNEI. The CDR3 DNA reads TGTGCCAGCAGTGAAGACAGGGGAAACTATGGCTACACCTTC. Translating gives CASSEDRGNYGYTF.

This chain connects TRBV5-6 to TRBJ1-5; D perhaps matches TRBD1 (5 bases). This CDR3 contains 14 residues. Trimming left V 2 bases short and J 2 bases short, with 8 bases between. The germline V gene encodes CDR1 SGHDT and CDR2 YYEEEE. The CDR3 is CASSFRAGNQPQHF. CDR3 coding DNA: TGTGCCAGCAGCTTCAGGGCGGGCAATCAGCCCCAGCATTTT.

The gene calls are TRBV15 and TRBJ2-7; 9 bases are a match to TRBD1. The CDR3 totals 17 residues. Looked up from germline, CDR1 is LNHNV and CDR2 is YYDKDF (reference sequence). The V segment lost 0 bases and the J segment 0 bases; nucleotides outside the gene matches: 6. CDR3 residues: CATSREKAGQGSYEQYF. The CDR3 region has the DNA TGTGCCACCAGCAGAGAAAAAGCGGGACAGGGCTCCTACGAGCAGTACTTC.

V and J are TRBV6-5 and TRBJ1-1, with D unresolved. CDR1 MNHEY and CDR2 SVGAGI come from the germline V gene. This CDR3 is 15 amino acids long. Trimming stripped 2 bases from V and 1 base from J, with 11 bases between. Here the CDR3 DNA reads TGTGCCAGCAGTTACGATTCTCGGAGGAACACTGAAGCTTTCTTT. This translates into CASSYDSRRNTEAFF.

The genes are TRBV6-6 and TRBJ1-5; D gene unclear. V lost 0 bases and J 5 bases, leaving 8 bases between the germline ends. The CDR3 is 14 amino acids. Germline V gives CDR1 MNHNY, CDR2 SVGAGI (reference sequence). The CDR3 sequence: CASSYSREDQPQHF. DNA of the CDR3: TGTGCCAGCAGTTACTCTAGGGAGGATCAGCCCCAGCATTTT.

This chain uses TRBV5-4 with TRBJ2-2; tentative D call: TRBD1 (5 bases). The CDR3 has 14 amino acids. Germline CDR1 reads SGHNT; CDR2 reads YYREEE (reference sequence). V dropped 6 bases and J dropped 3 bases, with 12 bases sitting between them. The CDR3 spells CASKGIADTGELFF. The DNA for the CDR3 is TGTGCCAGCAAGGGGATTGCGGACACCGGGGAGCTGTTTTTT. The full variable domain, rest sourced from reference TRBV5-4 and TRBJ2-2, is ETGVTQSPTHLIKTRGQQVTLRCSSQSGHNTVSWYQQALGQGPQFIFQYYREEENGRGNFPPRFSGLQFPNYSSELNVNALELDDSALYLCASKGIADTGELFFGEGSRLTVL.

This chain uses TRBV28 with TRBJ2-6; D remains unclear. Germline values: CDR1 MDHEN, CDR2 SYDVKM. The CDR3 is 13 residues long. With 1 base removed from V and 12 bases from J, the gap between germline ends came to 10 bases. The CDR3 nucleotides read TGTGCCAGCAGTTTATTAGTCACCCGCGTCCTGACTTTC. Translating it yields CASSLLVTRVLTF.

This chain connects TRBV9 to TRBJ2-1; 9 positions match TRBD2. Germline lookup yields CDR1 SGDLS and CDR2 YYNGEE. The ends lost 4 bases at V and 4 bases at J; junction bases unmatched: 9. This CDR3 is built from 16 residues. This chain's CDR3 is CASSPAGGSGYNEQFF. DNA of the CDR3: TGTGCCAGCAGCCCTGCGGGAGGGTCTGGGTACAATGAGCAGTTCTTC.

The gene calls are TRBV5-1 and TRBJ2-5; D is perhaps TRBD2 (5 bases). The CDR3 totals 15 residues. V gave up 1 base and J gave up 4 bases, with 14 bases separating them. Looked up from germline, CDR1 is SGHRS and CDR2 is YFSETQ. CDR3 nucleotides: TGCGCCAGCAGCTTGTTGTCGGAGCGGAGAGAGACCCAGTACTTC. Its protein is CASSLLSERRETQYF.

This clone was recorded only once. The chain employs TRBV4-3 and TRBJ2-1; tentative D call: TRBD2 (6 bases). This CDR3 spans 13 amino acids. Germline V gives CDR1 LGHNA, CDR2 YSLEER. Trimming left V 1 base short and J 9 bases short, with 10 bases between. The CDR3 loop is CASSQVAGIEQFF. Here the CDR3 DNA reads TGCGCCAGCAGCCAAGTTGCGGGAATTGAGCAGTTCTTC.

The chain has TRBV29-1 and TRBJ1-1; D gene uncertain. V dropped 7 bases and J dropped 3 bases, with 15 bases sitting between them. Germline V gene sequence: CDR1 SQVTM, CDR2 ANQGSEA. CDR3 length: 13 amino acids. The DNA of the CDR3 is TGCAGCGCCGCCGACACTCAAGACACTGAAGCTTTCTTT. Its translation is CSAADTQDTEAFF.

The chain has TRBV7-3 and TRBJ2-3; perhaps TRBD2 as D (5 bases). Germline lookup yields CDR1 SGHTA and CDR2 FQGTGA. Trimming shortened V by 5 bases and J by 3 bases, and 15 bases separated the two germline ends. The CDR3 spans 15 residues. The DNA of the CDR3 is TGTGCCAGCAGCCGAAGCGAGGACTTTACAGATACGCAGTATTTT. It is translated as CASSRSEDFTDTQYF.

V and J are TRBV19 and TRBJ2-7, with TRBD1 matching over 7 bases. J was trimmed by 5 bases and V by 7 bases; bases with no gene match: 11. Germline CDR1 reads LNHDA; CDR2 reads SQIVND (reference sequence). The CDR3 sequence is 14 residues long. The CDR3, as DNA: TGTGCCAGTACCGCGAGACAGGGTTTACACGAGCAGTACTTC. Translated: CASTARQGLHEQYF.

V gene TRBV5-1 combines with J gene TRBJ2-7; D not resolved. This CDR3 spans 13 amino acids. Germline CDR1 reads SGHRS; CDR2 reads YFSETQ. Trimming removed 2 bases from V and 2 bases from J, with 8 bases in between. DNA of the CDR3: TGCGCCAGCAGCTTAGACATAACCTACGAGCAGTACTTC. Its translation: CASSLDITYEQYF.

The V and J genes are TRBV5-4 and TRBJ2-1; TRBD2 agrees at 12 bases. From germline, CDR1 is SGHNT and CDR2 YYREEE (reference sequence). Trimming cost V 8 bases and J 8 bases; bases outside gene matches: 5. This CDR3 contains 13 residues. CDR3 loop: CASFRLAGDEQFF. The DNA for the CDR3 is TGTGCCAGTTTCAGACTAGCGGGGGATGAGCAGTTCTTC.

This chain connects TRBV7-3 to TRBJ1-1; D ambiguous. Per germline, CDR1 SGHTA and CDR2 FQGTGA. Trimming left V 5 bases short and J 0 bases short, with 7 bases between. The CDR3 has 13 residues. In DNA, the CDR3 is TGTGCCAGCAGCAAGGAGATGAACACTGAAGCTTTCTTT. It specifies CASSKEMNTEAFF.